This T cell receptor beta chain was found in a study of control samples from healthy donors and cancer patients. Generated by immunoSEQ multiplex PCR, the TCRdb table keeps only in-frame clones and is missing some. Counted here are 180,000 or so clones, around 91% occurring once; the ten biggest clones make up roughly 1.6%. This CDR3 has 14 amino acids. Germline CDR1 is MDHEN and CDR2 is SYDVKM. With 6 bases clipped from V and 8 bases from J, the junction kept 12 bases outside the gene matches. The chain is built from TRBV28 and TRBJ1-2; TRBD1 matches 7 bases. The source material was blood. This sequence originates from a woman under 40 in good health. The CDR3 DNA sequence: TGTGCCAGCAGCTCCTTCGGACAGGTCTGGGGCTACACCTTC. As protein: CASSSFGQVWGYTF.